The rows below give T cell receptor beta chains drawn from one sample of a study of blood T cells in healthy people across ages. TCRdb itself ran the 5' RACE reads through MiXCR, one entry per CDR3 protein. The table records more than 1.4 million distinct CDR3 sequences, roughly 40% of them present only once. The sequenced sample was blood. The receptors were gathered from a woman younger than 35 in good health. Each CDR3 is given with its conserved first and last residue. A D gene is named only where the DNA matches it firmly. Clone size is stated in some rows and not others, as once, few, many or a class when expanded.

clone_size,j_call,v_call,d_call,cdr3_nt,cdr3_aa
NA,TRBJ2-1,TRBV2,NA,TGTGCCAGCAGTGGCATCGTCAATGAGCAGTTCTTC,CASSGIVNEQFF
NA,TRBJ2-3,TRBV20-1,TRBD2,TGCAGTGCTAATTGGGAGGGAGTGGATACGCAGTATTTT,CSANWEGVDTQYF
NA,TRBJ1-1,TRBV10-3,NA,TGTGTCATCAGTGAGGCGTGGCAGTCGAACACTGAAGCTTTCTTT,CVISEAWQSNTEAFF
NA,TRBJ2-1,TRBV2,NA,TGTGCCAGCAGGCGGGACCGTTTTAATGAGCAGTTCTTC,CASRRDRFNEQFF
NA,TRBJ2-7,TRBV6-1,TRBD1,TGTGCCAGCTTGGCGGGACAGGGGGCTCTTGAGCAGTACTTC,CASLAGQGALEQYF
NA,TRBJ1-1,TRBV6-6,NA,TGTGCCAGCAGGGAGATAAAGAACACTGAAGCTTTCTTT,CASREIKNTEAFF
NA,TRBJ2-7,TRBV11-2,TRBD2,TGTGCCAGCAGCTCTCTCCGGACTAGCACCTACGAGCAGTACTTC,CASSSLRTSTYEQYF
many,TRBJ2-3,TRBV29-1,NA,TGCAGCGCATCGCCGGGCCTCACAGATACGCAGTATTTT,CSASPGLTDTQYF
NA,TRBJ2-2,TRBV29-1,NA,TGCAGTGATAACAGAGCTCGGCGCACCGGGGAGCTGTTTTTT,CSDNRARRTGELFF
few,TRBJ1-5,TRBV20-1,NA,TGCAGTGCTAGAGCCCCGGGGACACCACCGGGGCCCCAGCATTTT,CSARAPGTPPGPQHF
few,TRBJ2-7,TRBV10-3,NA,TGTGCCATCGGCGACACCTCCTACGAGCAGTACTTC,CAIGDTSYEQYF
NA,TRBJ1-1,TRBV20-1,NA,TGCAGTGCTAGAGTCGTAGGGGGGTCCGAAGCTTTCTTT,CSARVVGGSEAFF
NA,TRBJ1-2,TRBV28,NA,TGTGCCAGCAGTCCCCCGGACCTATTAAACTATGGCTACACCTTC,CASSPPDLLNYGYTF
NA,TRBJ2-1,TRBV7-3,NA,TGTGCCAGCAGCTTAAAGGGAGGGACAGGACAGTTCTTC,CASSLKGGTGQFF
NA,TRBJ2-1,TRBV20-1,NA,TGCAGTGCGGGCTCGGCCTACAATGAGCAGTTCTTC,CSAGSAYNEQFF
NA,TRBJ2-3,TRBV3-1,TRBD2,TGTGCCAGCAGCCAAGAAGGTAGCGGGGGGATGAGCACAGATACGCAGTATTTT,CASSQEGSGGMSTDTQYF
few,TRBJ1-1,TRBV5-1,NA,TGCGCCAGCAGCTGGGGGTCGGGGGGCGTCACTGAAGCTTTCTTT,CASSWGSGGVTEAFF
NA,TRBJ1-1,TRBV30,NA,TGTGCCTGGAGTGACGCCTCCTGGGGCACTGAAGCTTTCTTT,CAWSDASWGTEAFF
few,TRBJ2-1,TRBV14,NA,TGTGCCAGCAGCCAAGGACACGGGATGTACAATGAGCAGTTCTTC,CASSQGHGMYNEQFF
NA,TRBJ1-4,TRBV4-2,NA,TGTGCCAGCAGCCAAGATTGGGAGGAAAAACTGTTTTTT,CASSQDWEEKLFF
NA,TRBJ2-6,TRBV7-9,NA,TGTGCCAGCAGCTTAGCGTTCCCCGAGGAGGCCAACGTCCTGACTTTC,CASSLAFPEEANVLTF
few,TRBJ2-1,TRBV10-3,TRBD1,TGTGCCATCACCGGACAGGGGGCCGATGAGCAGTTCTTC,CAITGQGADEQFF
NA,TRBJ2-3,TRBV29-1,NA,TGCAGCGTTGAGAGTGGGGGAGGCACAGATACGCAGTATTTT,CSVESGGGTDTQYF
NA,TRBJ2-1,TRBV20-1,TRBD2,TGCAGTTCCGGTAGCGGGAGGGGCAATGAGCAGTTCTTC,CSSGSGRGNEQFF
NA,TRBJ2-2,TRBV12-5,TRBD2,TGTGCTAGTGGCTACTTCGGACTAGCGGGGAACACCGGGGAGCTGTTTTTT,CASGYFGLAGNTGELFF